This T cell receptor beta chain stems from a study of cytomegalovirus exposure and HLA in healthy donors. Only one count was recorded for this clone. The antigen remains undetermined. Study-level points and caveats: TCR beta V- and J-gene trimming, according to a later analysis, was linked to a missense DCLRE1C variant. TCR beta sequences reportedly predicted most subjects' HLA-A and HLA-B alleles accurately. Association with HLA alleles at 0.05 false discovery rate was found for around 15,000 TCR beta sequences in a later analysis.

V lost 6 bases to trimming and J lost 3 bases, with 9 bases between them. The CDR3 sequence is 12 residues long. In germline, CDR1 is MDHEN, CDR2 SYDVKM. It was with 60 Vbeta and 13 Jbeta primers that the PCR ran. TCRdb keeps only in-frame clones here, not all; method: immunoSEQ multiplex PCR. The sample has more than 95,000 clones, 64% seen once. The chain has TRBV28 and TRBJ2-7, with D perhaps TRBD1 (5 bases). The TCR comes from a man aged 60 to 75 in good health and CMV-seronegative. What was sequenced was PBMCs. Here the CDR3 reads CASRGPYYEQYF. DNA of the CDR3: TGTGCCAGCAGGGGGCCCTACTACGAGCAGTACTTC.